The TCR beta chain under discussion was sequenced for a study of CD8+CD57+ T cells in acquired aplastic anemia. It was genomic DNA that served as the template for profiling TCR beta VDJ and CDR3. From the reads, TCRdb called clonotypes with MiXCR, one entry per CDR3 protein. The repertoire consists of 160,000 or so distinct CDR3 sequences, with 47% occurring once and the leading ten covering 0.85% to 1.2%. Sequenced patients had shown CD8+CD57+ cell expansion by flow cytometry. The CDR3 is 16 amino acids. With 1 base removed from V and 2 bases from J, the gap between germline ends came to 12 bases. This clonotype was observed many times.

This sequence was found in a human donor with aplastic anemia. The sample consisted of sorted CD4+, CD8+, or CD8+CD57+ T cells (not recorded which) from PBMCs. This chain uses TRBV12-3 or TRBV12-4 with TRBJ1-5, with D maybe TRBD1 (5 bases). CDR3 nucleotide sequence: TGTGCCAGCAGTTTAGGAGGGGCTCTGGGCAATCAGCCCCAGCATTTT. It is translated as CASSLGGALGNQPQHF.